This passage covers 29 T cell receptor beta chains from one sample sequenced in a study of a mutant IDH1 vaccine in newly diagnosed glioma. These TCRs are of unknown antigen specificity. Time point specified: week 47, end of study. It was 300 ug of mutant IDH1 20-mer peptide that made up each vaccine dose, given with topical imiquimod. The data were produced by immunoSEQ multiplex PCR, yet TCRdb's version contains in-frame clones alone and is incomplete. The data show 40,000 to 50,000 clones, approximately 80% seen once. The sequencing used PBMCs, collected from a glioma patient whose treatment included an IDH1 peptide vaccine. The receptors derive from a man younger than 35 with glioma. Some clones in this sample may be carry-over from other donors' samples.

The V call is TRBV28, the J call TRBJ1-1; possibly TRBD1 for D (6 bases). Germline CDR1 reads MDHEN; CDR2 reads SYDVKM. With 6 bases removed from V and 0 bases from J, the gap between germline ends came to 17 bases. The CDR3 totals 16 residues. The CDR3 DNA reads as TGTGCCAGCAGCTCTATTACAGGGCCCCTGAACACTGAAGCTTTCTTT. As protein: CASSSITGPLNTEAFF.

This chain links TRBV6-5 with TRBJ1-2; perhaps TRBD1 as D (6 bases). Germline CDR1 MNHEY, CDR2 SVGAGI. The CDR3 loop spans 11 amino acids. Trimming shortened V by 10 bases and J by 8 bases, and 14 bases separated the two germline ends. The CDR3 region is CATTQGRGYTF. Here the CDR3 DNA reads TGTGCCACCACCCAGGGGCGCGGCTACACCTTC.

The chain carries TRBV11-2 and TRBJ1-1; TRBD1 might be the D (6 bases). CDR3 length: 14 residues. V lost 6 bases and J 0 bases, leaving 11 bases between the germline ends. Germline V gene data show CDR1 as SGHAT and CDR2 as FQNNGV. The DNA of the CDR3 is TGTGCCAGCAGTCGGACAGTCATGAACACTGAAGCTTTCTTT. As protein: CASSRTVMNTEAFF.

This clone appeared a few times. The rearrangement joins TRBV9 to TRBJ1-6, with 8 bases lining up with TRBD1. V lost 3 bases, J lost 6 bases, and 5 bases stayed unmatched. The CDR3 spans 15 residues. From germline, CDR1 is SGDLS and CDR2 YYNGEE. Here the CDR3 reads CASSERTGGNSPLHF. DNA for the CDR3: TGTGCCAGCAGCGAGAGAACAGGGGGTAATTCACCCCTCCACTTT.

V gene TRBV6-4 combines with J gene TRBJ2-3, with D maybe TRBD1 (5 bases). Germline values: CDR1 MRHNA, CDR2 SNTAGT. The CDR3 runs 16 residues. V lost 5 bases to trimming and J lost 0 bases, with 15 bases between them. CDR3 sequence (DNA): TGTGCCAGCAGTACAGGCATACCTGCTAGCACAGATACGCAGTATTTT. Translation gives CASSTGIPASTDTQYF.

This chain uses TRBV10-3 with TRBJ1-2; 12 bases match TRBD1. Germline V gene lookup returns CDR1 ENHRY and CDR2 SYGVKD. The CDR3 runs to 18 residues. The V gene end was trimmed by 3 bases and the J gene end by 2 bases; junction bases not matched to a gene: 10. CDR3: CAISDLPGQGALNYGYTF. The CDR3 DNA reads TGTGCCATCAGTGACCTACCGGGACAGGGGGCCCTAAACTATGGCTACACCTTC.

This chain's CDR3 is CASSLAHPRAGNEQFF. The CDR3 DNA sequence: TGCGCCAGCAGCTTGGCCCACCCCCGGGCCGGCAATGAGCAGTTCTTC. The genes are TRBV5-1 and TRBJ2-1; D ambiguous. V lost 0 bases and J lost 6, with 16 bases in between. Germline values: CDR1 SGHRS, CDR2 YFSETQ. The CDR3 has 16 amino acids.

This chain connects TRBV25-1 to TRBJ2-7, with 7 bases lining up with TRBD1. The CDR3 runs to 16 residues. Per germline, CDR1 MGHDK and CDR2 SYGVNS. The V gene end was trimmed by 1 base and the J gene end by 3 bases; junction bases not matched to a gene: 9. The DNA of the CDR3 is TGTGCCAGCAGTGAATCTGTGGGACAGCCTCTCTACGAGCAGTACTTC. Protein product: CASSESVGQPLYEQYF.

J is TRBJ2-2 and V is TRBV25-1, with D perhaps TRBD1 or TRBD2 (5 bases each). The germline CDR1 and CDR2 sequences are MGHDK and SYGVNS. Between the trimmed V and J ends, which lost 2 bases and 3 bases, there was a span of 16 bases. This CDR3 is 17 amino acids long. CDR3 sequence: CASSEALGQGDTGELFF. For the CDR3, the DNA is TGTGCCAGCAGTGAAGCTCTGGGGCAGGGAGACACCGGGGAGCTGTTTTTT. Filled out from reference TRBV25-1 and TRBJ2-2, the complete variable domain reads EADIYQTPRYLVIGTGKKITLECSQTMGHDKMYWYQQDPGMELHLIHYSYGVNSTEKGDLSSESTVSRIRTEHFPLTLESARPSHTSQYLCASSEALGQGDTGELFFGEGSRLTVL.

This clone was detected once. CDR3 sequence: CASSQEGGPMNTEAFF. CDR3 sequence (DNA): TGTGCCAGCAGCCAAGAGGGGGGGCCCATGAACACTGAAGCTTTCTTT. This rearrangement joins TRBV4-2 to TRBJ1-1; perhaps TRBD1 as D (6 bases). This CDR3 comprises 16 residues. CDR1 is LGHNA, CDR2 YNFKEQ, per germline. V lost 0 bases to trimming and J lost 0 bases, with 11 bases between them.

The chain recombines TRBV7-2 with TRBJ2-7; 7 bases line up with TRBD2. The CDR3 consists of 14 residues. Trimming at V came to 5 bases and at J to 7 bases, leaving 11 bases not matched to a gene. Germline V CDR1 and CDR2: SGHTA, FQGNSA. The CDR3 bases are TGTGCCAGCAGCCCTAAATGGCCGGGGGGAGAGCAGTACTTC. Encoded protein: CASSPKWPGGEQYF. The complete variable domain, with remaining parts taken from reference TRBV7-2 and TRBJ2-7, reads GAGVSQSPSNKVTEKGKDVELRCDPISGHTALYWYRQSLGQGLEFLIYFQGNSAPDKSGLPSDRFSAERTGGSVSTLTIQRTQQEDSAVYLCASSPKWPGGEQYFGPGTRLTVT.

The J gene is TRBJ1-2, the V gene TRBV28; maybe TRBD1 (6 bases). CDR3 length: 14 amino acids. Between the trimmed V and J ends, which lost 7 bases and 4 bases, there was a span of 16 bases. Germline values: CDR1 MDHEN, CDR2 SYDVKM. CDR3 in amino acids: CASTIQGVIYGYTF. The CDR3 DNA sequence: TGTGCCAGCACCATACAGGGCGTGATCTATGGCTACACCTTC.

The V and J genes are TRBV29-1 and TRBJ2-2, with D tentatively TRBD1 (6 bases). This CDR3 contains 15 residues. Germline V gives CDR1 SQVTM, CDR2 ANQGSEA. V shed 2 bases and J shed 7 bases, with 17 bases lying between them. The CDR3 reads CSVERPTGWGGELFF. CDR3 bases: TGCAGCGTTGAAAGACCTACAGGGTGGGGCGGGGAGCTGTTTTTT.

The rearrangement joins TRBV19 to TRBJ2-7, with TRBD2 identical over 9 bases. The CDR3 loop spans 15 amino acids. V lost 6 bases, J lost 4 bases, and 10 bases stayed unmatched. The germline CDR1 and CDR2 sequences are LNHDA and SQIVND (reference sequence). Here the CDR3 reads CASSLGLAGLYEQYF. For the CDR3, the DNA is TGTGCCAGTAGCCTAGGCCTAGCGGGGCTTTACGAGCAGTACTTC.

The chain combines TRBV14 with TRBJ2-7; tentatively, D is TRBD1 or TRBD2 (6 bases each). The CDR3 consists of 13 residues. CDR1 SGHDN and CDR2 FVKESK come from the germline V gene. The V gene lost 5 bases and the J gene lost 5 bases, with 13 bases spanning the gap. The CDR3 protein is CASSGQGRNEQYF. Here the CDR3 DNA reads TGTGCCAGCAGCGGGCAGGGGAGGAACGAGCAGTACTTC.

V usage is TRBV4-3 and J usage is TRBJ2-2; D may be TRBD1 or TRBD2 (6 bases each). The V gene's germline CDR1 is LGHNA and CDR2 YSLEER. The V end was cut by 0 bases, the J end by 4 bases, with 12 bases between. This CDR3 contains 16 residues. DNA of the CDR3: TGCGCCAGCAGCCAAGATTCCAGGGGAGGCACCGGGGAGCTGTTTTTT. This translates into CASSQDSRGGTGELFF.

V usage is TRBV7-2 and J usage is TRBJ2-3, with D uncertain. This CDR3 is built from 14 residues. V lost 1 base, J lost 0 bases, and 5 bases lay in between. In germline, CDR1 is SGHTA, CDR2 FQGNSA. The CDR3 DNA reads as TGTGCCAGCAGCTTAGGGAGTAGCACAGATACGCAGTATTTT. It encodes CASSLGSSTDTQYF.

The V call is TRBV25-1, the J call TRBJ1-4, with TRBD1 as a possible D gene (6 bases). Germline lookup yields CDR1 MGHDK and CDR2 SYGVNS. V lost 6 bases to trimming and J lost 3 bases, with 11 bases between them. The CDR3 contains 14 residues. CDR3: CASSTRGPNEKLFF. The CDR3 nucleotides read TGTGCCAGCAGCACCCGGGGGCCTAATGAAAAACTGTTTTTT. The full variable domain, its missing parts supplied by reference TRBV25-1 and TRBJ1-4, is EADIYQTPRYLVIGTGKKITLECSQTMGHDKMYWYQQDPGMELHLIHYSYGVNSTEKGDLSSESTVSRIRTEHFPLTLESARPSHTSQYLCASSTRGPNEKLFFGSGTQLSVL.

This chain uses TRBV27 with TRBJ2-7, with TRBD2 as a possible D gene (6 bases). V shed 6 bases and J shed 2 bases, with 20 bases lying between them. The CDR3 sequence is 16 residues long. Germline V CDR1 and CDR2: MNHEY, SMNVEV (reference sequence). CDR3 bases: TGTGCCAGCAGAGGCCCGGAGGGGCGTTTTCCCTACGAGCAGTACTTC. This sequence encodes CASRGPEGRFPYEQYF.

V usage is TRBV4-3 and J usage is TRBJ1-5; no reliable D call. The germline gives CDR1 LGHNA, CDR2 YSLEER. V lost 0 bases, J lost 0 bases, and 9 bases lay in between. CDR3 length: 16 amino acids. The chain's CDR3 is CASSQEYRNSNQPQHF. In nucleotides, the CDR3 is TGCGCCAGCAGCCAAGAGTATCGGAATAGCAATCAGCCCCAGCATTTT.

This sequence joins TRBV11-2 and TRBJ1-5; D not resolved. Trimming left V 2 bases short and J 2 bases short, with 13 bases between. This CDR3 region has 16 residues. The V gene's germline CDR1 is SGHAT and CDR2 FQNNGV. CDR3 amino acids: CASSLWSPTGNQPQHF. CDR3 coding DNA: TGTGCCAGCAGCTTATGGTCCCCAACGGGCAATCAGCCCCAGCATTTT.

The J gene is TRBJ2-3, the V gene TRBV27, with D unclear. The CDR3 sequence is 12 residues long. Per germline, CDR1 MNHEY and CDR2 SMNVEV (reference sequence). V was trimmed by 6 bases and J by 0 bases, leaving 4 bases between them. The CDR3 spells CASRISTDTQYF. DNA of the CDR3: TGTGCCAGCAGGATTAGCACAGATACGCAGTATTTT.

The chain recombines TRBV4-3 with TRBJ1-1, with D possibly being TRBD1 (5 bases). Germline CDR1 LGHNA, CDR2 YSLEER. The CDR3 runs to 16 residues. Trimming removed 3 bases at V and 1 base at J, with 15 bases between. CDR3 nucleotide sequence: TGCGCCAGCAGCCAGGCCGGCGACAGCCCGAACACTGAAGCTTTCTTT. Protein product: CASSQAGDSPNTEAFF.

The gene calls are TRBV5-4 and TRBJ1-1, with TRBD1 matching 11 bases. Per the germline V gene, CDR1 is SGHNT and CDR2 is YYREEE (reference sequence). The J segment lost 3 bases and the V segment lost 4 bases, leaving 2 bases of the junction unmatched. CDR3 length equals 14 residues. As DNA, the CDR3 is TGTGCCAGCAGCCCGGGACAGGGGGACACTGAAGCTTTCTTT. Translating gives CASSPGQGDTEAFF.

The CDR3 is CASSLRGPGEKLFF. In DNA form, the CDR3 reads TGTGCCAGCAGCTTGAGGGGGCCGGGAGAAAAACTGTTTTTT. The genes are TRBV5-6 and TRBJ1-4, with TRBD1 matching over 7 bases. Trimming at V came to 1 base and at J to 8 bases, leaving 5 bases not matched to a gene. The CDR3 is 14 residues long. In germline, CDR1 is SGHDT, CDR2 YYEEEE.

This chain connects TRBV9 to TRBJ2-5; possibly TRBD1 for D (5 bases). Per germline, CDR1 SGDLS and CDR2 YYNGEE. V was pared by 0 bases and J by 5 bases, with 8 bases between. The CDR3 loop spans 13 amino acids. This chain's CDR3 is CASSVDQGETQYF. In nucleotides, the CDR3 is TGTGCCAGCAGCGTAGACCAGGGCGAGACCCAGTACTTC. Drawing the rest from reference TRBV9 and TRBJ2-5, the complete variable domain is DSGVTQTPKHLITATGQRVTLRCSPRSGDLSVYWYQQSLDQGLQFLIQYYNGEERAKGNILERFSAQQFPDLHSELNLSSLELGDSALYFCASSVDQGETQYFGPGTRLLVL.

This clone appeared a single time. This sequence joins TRBV5-8 and TRBJ1-2, with 7 bases matching TRBD1. CDR1 is SGHTS, CDR2 YDEGEE, per germline. The CDR3 has 13 amino acids. J gave up 4 bases and V 7 bases, and 7 bases lay outside the gene matches. CDR3 protein: CASVNRGGYGYTF. The CDR3 nucleotides are TGTGCCAGCGTCAACAGGGGCGGCTATGGCTACACCTTC.

This clone has only a few counts. As DNA, the CDR3 is TGCGCCAGCAGCCAGGGTGGGTCGGTTACTAATGAAAAACTGTTTTTT. Its protein is CASSQGGSVTNEKLFF. This chain links TRBV4-3 with TRBJ1-4; D is unclear. The V end lost 3 bases, the J end lost 2 bases, and 13 bases lay between the germline ends. Germline V gene sequence: CDR1 LGHNA, CDR2 YSLEER. The CDR3 covers 16 residues.

The gene calls are TRBV25-1 and TRBJ1-4, with D uncertain. Germline V gene sequence: CDR1 MGHDK, CDR2 SYGVNS. Trimming cost V 4 bases and J 7 bases, with 7 bases left between them. The CDR3 contains 12 residues. CDR3 sequence reads: CASSVRPEKLFF. DNA for the CDR3: TGTGCCAGCAGTGTACGACCTGAAAAACTGTTTTTT.